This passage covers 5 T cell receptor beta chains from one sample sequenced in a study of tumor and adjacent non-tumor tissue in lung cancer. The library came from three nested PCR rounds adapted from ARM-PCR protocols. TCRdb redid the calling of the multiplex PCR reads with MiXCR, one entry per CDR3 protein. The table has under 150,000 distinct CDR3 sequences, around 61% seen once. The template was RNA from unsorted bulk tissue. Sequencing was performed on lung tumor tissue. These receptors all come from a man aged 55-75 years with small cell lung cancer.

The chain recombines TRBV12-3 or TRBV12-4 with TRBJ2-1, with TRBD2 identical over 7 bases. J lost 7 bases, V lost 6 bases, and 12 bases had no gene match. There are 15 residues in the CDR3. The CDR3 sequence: CASSSPWGGRNEQFF. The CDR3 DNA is TGTGCCAGCAGCTCCCCGTGGGGGGGTAGGAATGAGCAGTTCTTC.

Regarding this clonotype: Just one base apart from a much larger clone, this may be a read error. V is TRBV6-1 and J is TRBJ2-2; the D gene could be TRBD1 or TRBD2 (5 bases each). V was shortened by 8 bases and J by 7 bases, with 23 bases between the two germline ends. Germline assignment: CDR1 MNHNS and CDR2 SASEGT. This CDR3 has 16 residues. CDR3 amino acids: CASGGGLVRAGGELFF. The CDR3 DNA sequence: TGTGCCAGCGGTGGAGGCCTCGTCAGGGCCGGCGGGGAGCTGTTTTTT.

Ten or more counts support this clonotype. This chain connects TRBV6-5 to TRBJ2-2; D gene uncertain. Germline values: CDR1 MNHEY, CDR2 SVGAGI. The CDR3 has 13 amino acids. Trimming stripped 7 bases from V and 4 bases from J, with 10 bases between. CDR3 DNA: TGTGCCAGCAAAACAATGTCCACCGGGGAGCTGTTTTTT. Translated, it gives CASKTMSTGELFF.

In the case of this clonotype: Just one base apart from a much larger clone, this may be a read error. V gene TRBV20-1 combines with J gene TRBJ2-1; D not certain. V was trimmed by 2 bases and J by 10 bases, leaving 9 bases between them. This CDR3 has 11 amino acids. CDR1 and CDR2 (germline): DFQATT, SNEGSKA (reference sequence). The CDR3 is CSARSNPEQFF. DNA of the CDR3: TGCAGTGCTAGATCTAACCCCGAGCAGTTCTTC.

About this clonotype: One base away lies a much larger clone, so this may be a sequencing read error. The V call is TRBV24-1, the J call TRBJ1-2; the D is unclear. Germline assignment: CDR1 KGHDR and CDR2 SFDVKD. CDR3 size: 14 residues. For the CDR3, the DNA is TGTGCCACCAGTGACCTGGACGAACCCTATGACTACACCTTC. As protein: CATSDLDEPYDYTF.